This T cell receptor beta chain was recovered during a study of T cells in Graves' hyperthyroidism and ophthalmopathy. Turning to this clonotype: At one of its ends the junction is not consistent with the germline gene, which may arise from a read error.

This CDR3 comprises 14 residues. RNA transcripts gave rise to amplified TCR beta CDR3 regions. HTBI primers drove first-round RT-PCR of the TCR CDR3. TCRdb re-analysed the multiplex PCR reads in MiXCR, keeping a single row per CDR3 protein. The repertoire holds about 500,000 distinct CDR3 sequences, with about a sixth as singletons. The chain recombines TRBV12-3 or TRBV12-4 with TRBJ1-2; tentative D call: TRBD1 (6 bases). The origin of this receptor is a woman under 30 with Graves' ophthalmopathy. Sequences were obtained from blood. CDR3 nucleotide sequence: TGTGCCAGCGGTTTAGTTCAGGGGAACTATGGCTACACCTTC. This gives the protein CASGLVQGNYGYTF.